This T cell receptor (beta chain) was captured by sequencing in a study of blood T cell repertoires in COVID-19. About the research overall: Acute and convalescent COVID-19 specimens originated in the United States, Italy and Spain. T cells, B-cell-depleted T cells, or PBMCs provided the cDNA or gDNA that served as material.

It was during active infection that Seattle patients were enrolled and then longitudinally followed. This CDR3 region has 13 residues. V was shortened by 2 bases and J by 2 bases, with 7 bases between the two germline ends. Germline lookup yields CDR1 SEHNR and CDR2 FQNEAQ (reference sequence). Sequencing was performed with immunoSEQ multiplex PCR; in TCRdb, only in-frame clones are kept and a portion is missing. The sample yields fewer than 350,000 clones, 87% seen once. This clonotype originated in a man aged 25-45 years with COVID-19, enrolled during active disease. Sequencing was done on a sample of peripheral blood. V usage is TRBV7-9 and J usage is TRBJ2-7; D unresolved. CDR3 residues: CASSLRSTYEQYF. In DNA, the CDR3 is TGTGCCAGCAGCTTACGGAGTACCTACGAGCAGTACTTC. Based on the CDR3 plus reference TRBV7-9 and TRBJ2-7, the full variable domain is DTGVSQNPRHKITKRGQNVTFRCDPISEHNRLYWYRQTLGQGPEFLTYFQNEAQLEKSRLLSDRFSAERPKGSFSTLEIQRTEQGDSAMYLCASSLRSTYEQYFGPGTRLTVT.